This T cell receptor (beta chain) originates from a study of identical twins. TCRdb analysed the 5' RACE reads with MiXCR anew, one entry per CDR3 protein. The repertoire holds 410,000 or so distinct CDR3 sequences, with 15% to 20% as singletons. Study observations and caveats: Clonotypes of the beta chain that were abundant in cord blood carried fewer insertions (memory repertoires showed none).

This clonotype showed up just a few times. Antigen specificity is unknown. With 6 bases clipped from V and 6 bases from J, the junction kept 8 bases outside the gene matches. CDR3 size: 15 residues. The TCR originated in a man aged 45-60 years in good health. V usage is TRBV12-3 or TRBV12-4 and J usage is TRBJ2-2; TRBD1 matches at 9 bases. The specimen sequenced was naive T cells sorted from blood. This CDR3 is CASSQTGGWAGELFF. Written as DNA, the CDR3 is TGTGCCAGCAGCCAAACAGGGGGCTGGGCCGGGGAGCTGTTTTTT.